This T cell receptor beta chain appears in the sequencing data of a study of T cell repertoires in cytomegalovirus infection. MiXCR was run by TCRdb on the reads, yielding one entry per CDR3 protein. Found here are roughly 990,000 distinct CDR3 sequences, around 29% of them singletons; the top ten hold roughly an eighth. To note about this clonotype: Its antigen is undetermined.

Overall study results and limits: The cumulative frequency of public TCR beta families identified carriers of CMV plus the relevant HLA.

This TCR came from a human donor in good health (CMV status not recorded). Some clones in this sample may be carry-over from other donors' samples. The sequences come from cultured CD8+ T cells from PBMCs, collected from culture after CMV antigen stimulation.

CDR3 nucleotides: TGTGCCAGTAGTCCCACCCGACAGGATGACTGGGGTCAGCCCCAGCATTTT. This translates into CASSPTRQDDWGQPQHF. The chain employs TRBV19 and TRBJ1-5; the D gene is possibly TRBD1 (6 bases). The germline CDR1 and CDR2 sequences are LNHDA and SQIVND (reference sequence). V shed 5 bases and J shed 6 bases, with 23 bases lying between them. CDR3 size: 17 residues.